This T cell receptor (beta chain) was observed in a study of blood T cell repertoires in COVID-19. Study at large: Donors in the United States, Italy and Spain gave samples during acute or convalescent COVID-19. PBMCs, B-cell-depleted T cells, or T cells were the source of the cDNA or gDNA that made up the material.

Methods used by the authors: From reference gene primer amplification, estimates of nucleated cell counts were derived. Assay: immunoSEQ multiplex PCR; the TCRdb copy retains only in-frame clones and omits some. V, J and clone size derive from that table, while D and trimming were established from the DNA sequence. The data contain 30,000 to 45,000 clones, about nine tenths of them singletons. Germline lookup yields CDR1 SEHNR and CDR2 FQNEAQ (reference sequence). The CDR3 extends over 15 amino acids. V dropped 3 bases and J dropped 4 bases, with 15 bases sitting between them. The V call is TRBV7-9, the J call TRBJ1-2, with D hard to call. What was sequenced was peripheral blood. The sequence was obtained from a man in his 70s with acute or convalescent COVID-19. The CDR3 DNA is TGTGCCAGCAGCTTCTCCGGGGAGCCTCTCTATGGCTACACCTTC. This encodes CASSFSGEPLYGYTF.